The text below deals with one T cell receptor beta chain. What it binds is unknown. Deletions cut 2 bases from V and 10 bases from J, with 12 bases between. The CDR3 is 13 amino acids. Germline CDR1 is MNHEY and CDR2 is SVGEGT. This entry comes from a study of T cell responses to AZD1222 COVID-19 vaccine. Turning to the study itself: It was second doses at about 4 or about 12 weeks that were pooled. Overall study results and limits: Vaccine-associated CD4 TCRs spanned spike, dominant at 160-218 and 743-854. Reports say nearly half of spike-specific TCRs go after unmutated variant regions. A mostly white British donor set with more females was recruited, and clonal diversity was possibly underestimated.

Sequencing was performed with immunoSEQ multiplex PCR; in TCRdb, only in-frame clones are kept and a portion is missing. The sample has some 96,000 clones; under 90% are singletons. The source material was peripheral blood, sampled on day 0 of AZD1222 vaccination. The TCR originated in an adult in good health. This chain connects TRBV6-2 or TRBV6-3 to TRBJ2-1; D possibly corresponds to TRBD2 (5 bases). For the CDR3, the DNA is TGTGCCAGCAGTTACGCAGCGGATTCCGAGCAGTTCTTC. It translates to CASSYAADSEQFF.